This note documents a single T cell receptor (beta chain) sequence. This record belongs to a study of blood T cell repertoires in COVID-19. Across the study: COVID-19 samples collected from the United States, Italy and Spain covered acute and convalescent phases. In each case, the material was cDNA or gDNA derived from T cells, B-cell-depleted T cells, or PBMCs.

Libraries were prepared by immunoSEQ multiplex PCR; TCRdb keeps only in-frame clonotypes and omits some of them. This sample has hundreds of thousands of clones, with roughly 90% found just once. The sequenced material came from peripheral blood. The clonotype originates from a woman aged 25 to 45 with active or convalescent COVID-19.

Written as DNA, the CDR3 is TGTGCCAGCATCCAGTCGGTGCAGGGCCGGCTCTATGAGCAGTACTTC. Its translation is CASIQSVQGRLYEQYF. The rearrangement links TRBV6-4 to TRBJ2-7; D is possibly TRBD1 (5 bases). Trimming shortened V by 7 bases and J by 7 bases, and 26 bases separated the two germline ends. Germline assignment: CDR1 MRHNA and CDR2 SNTAGT. This CDR3 is built from 16 residues.